These 20 T cell receptor beta chains were all obtained from the same sample, sequenced in a study of early T cells in non-severe SARS-CoV-2 infection. MiXCR, run by TCRdb on the 5' RACE reads, gives a single entry per CDR3 protein. The sample includes about 45,000 distinct CDR3 sequences, 12% of them seen just once. The sequenced sample consisted of whole blood. The receptor source for this set is an adult who was a healthcare worker with PCR-confirmed SARS-CoV-2 infection or an uninfected control (not recorded which).

This clonotype came up a few times. The genes are TRBV12-3 or TRBV12-4 and TRBJ2-1; 11 bases fit TRBD1. With 4 bases clipped from V and 9 bases from J, the junction kept 8 bases outside the gene matches. The CDR3 length is 15 residues. The CDR3 nucleotides are TGTGCCAGCAGTTCCCGGGACAGGGGGTTCGGTGAGCAGTTCTTC. Translating gives CASSSRDRGFGEQFF.

This clonotype was observed a handful of times. This chain links TRBV4-1 with TRBJ2-2; no firm D call. CDR3 length: 13 amino acids. V dropped 0 bases and J dropped 9 bases, with 8 bases sitting between them. CDR1 and CDR2 from the germline V gene are MGHRA and YSYEKL. Here the CDR3 reads CASSQDTRRELFF. CDR3 coding DNA: TGCGCCAGCAGCCAAGACACAAGGAGGGAGCTGTTTTTT.

This sequence joins TRBV7-2 and TRBJ2-1; 8 nucleotides align to TRBD2. V lost 2 bases and J lost 9; bases outside the gene matches: 9. Per germline, CDR1 SGHTA and CDR2 FQGNSA. CDR3 size: 15 residues. The CDR3 DNA reads as TGTGCCAGCAGCTTAAGGGGACTAGATTCCATTGAGCAGTTCTTC. It translates to CASSLRGLDSIEQFF.

The sample holds many counts of this clonotype. This sequence joins TRBV5-1 and TRBJ1-1; possible D gene TRBD1, 5 bases. Germline values: CDR1 SGHRS, CDR2 YFSETQ. Trimming cost V 2 bases and J 0 bases, with 11 bases left between them. The CDR3 runs 15 residues. CDR3 residues: CASSLTGLMNTEAFF. CDR3 nucleotides: TGCGCCAGCAGCTTAACAGGCCTCATGAACACTGAAGCTTTCTTT.

This sequence joins TRBV7-2 and TRBJ2-7, with D tentatively TRBD1 (7 bases). This CDR3 comprises 15 residues. V lost 2 bases and J 1 base, leaving 12 bases between the germline ends. Germline V CDR1 and CDR2: SGHTA, FQGNSA. CDR3 bases: TGTGCCAGCAGCTTACTCCCAGGGGGGTCCTACGAGCAGTACTTC. Translating gives CASSLLPGGSYEQYF.

This clonotype has at least ten counts. The J gene is TRBJ2-3, the V gene TRBV12-3 or TRBV12-4; D remains unclear. This CDR3 region has 12 residues. V lost 6 bases, J lost 3 bases, and 7 bases lay in between. The CDR3 bases are TGTGCCAGCAGCGGAATAACAGATACGCAGTATTTT. Its protein product is CASSGITDTQYF.

At least ten counts were recorded for this clonotype. The chain combines TRBV3-1 with TRBJ2-1, with D possibly TRBD2 on 6 matching bases. The CDR3 length is 14 residues. CDR1 is LGHDT, CDR2 YNNKEL, per germline (reference sequence). Trimming pared 1 base from V and 4 bases from J, leaving 8 bases between. The CDR3 DNA sequence: TGTGCCAGCAGCCAAGGGCGGGGTTACAATGAGCAGTTCTTC. Translated, it gives CASSQGRGYNEQFF.

This clonotype was detected many times. The gene calls are TRBV7-9 and TRBJ1-4, with unresolved D. There are 16 residues in the CDR3. Germline V gene lookup returns CDR1 SEHNR and CDR2 FQNEAQ (reference sequence). With 5 bases removed from V and 8 bases from J, the gap between germline ends came to 21 bases. CDR3 loop: CASSPTDFPEGEKLFF. In DNA form, the CDR3 reads TGTGCCAGCAGCCCTACGGATTTCCCCGAAGGGGAAAAACTGTTTTTT.

This clonotype was seen only a few times. The chain carries TRBV5-4 and TRBJ2-5, with TRBD2 matching 8 bases. J gave up 4 bases and V 2 bases, and 7 bases lay outside the gene matches. The length of the CDR3 is 15 residues. CDR1 is SGHNT, CDR2 YYREEE, per germline (reference sequence). The CDR3 sequence is CASSLSGTRGETQYF. The CDR3 nucleotides read TGTGCCAGCAGCTTAAGTGGGACTAGGGGAGAGACCCAGTACTTC.

This clonotype was seen more than once but under ten times. The V gene is TRBV4-3, the J gene TRBJ2-2; 7 bases agree with TRBD2. With V trimmed by 4 bases and J by 1 base, 3 bases remained unmatched. Germline V gene lookup returns CDR1 LGHNA and CDR2 YSLEER. The CDR3 loop spans 15 amino acids. The DNA of the CDR3 is TGCGCCAGCAGCCCCGGGACTATGAACACCGGGGAGCTGTTTTTT. Protein: CASSPGTMNTGELFF.

The chain carries TRBV4-3 and TRBJ2-7, with 8 bases matching TRBD1. Trimming removed 0 bases from V and 4 bases from J; junction bases left unmatched: 5. Germline V CDR1 and CDR2: LGHNA, YSLEER. The length of the CDR3 is 15 residues. The CDR3 region has the DNA TGCGCCAGCAGCCAAGATTGGGGACAGGTTTACGAGCAGTACTTC. Residues: CASSQDWGQVYEQYF.

This clonotype was counted a few times. V usage is TRBV5-4 and J usage is TRBJ2-3, with D possibly being TRBD2 (6 bases). The CDR3 covers 13 residues. V was pared by 4 bases and J by 6 bases, with 12 bases between. Per the germline V gene, CDR1 is SGHNT and CDR2 is YYREEE (reference sequence). The CDR3 nucleotides are TGTGCCAGCAGCAGACTAGTCGGTGATACGCAGTATTTT. Amino acid sequence: CASSRLVGDTQYF.

The table lists this clonotype with many counts. The gene calls are TRBV6-2 or TRBV6-3 and TRBJ2-7, with unresolved D. CDR1 is MNHEY and CDR2 is SVGEGT in the germline V gene. V shed 6 bases and J shed 2 bases, with 8 bases lying between them. The CDR3 is 12 amino acids. Here the CDR3 DNA reads TGTGCCAGCAGCTACACAGCCTACGAGCAGTACTTC. This translates into CASSYTAYEQYF.

This clonotype was found a few times. The genes are TRBV28 and TRBJ1-2, with no clear D. Trimming stripped 9 bases from V and 1 base from J, with 9 bases between. CDR3 length equals 12 residues. Germline V CDR1 and CDR2: MDHEN, SYDVKM. The CDR3 DNA reads TGTGCCAGTAAGGTTTTTAACTATGGCTACACCTTC. It encodes CASKVFNYGYTF.

This clonotype is labeled hyperexpanded. CDR3 protein: CASSSDGAYNEQFF. The CDR3 bases are TGCGCCAGCAGCTCGGACGGGGCCTACAATGAGCAGTTCTTC. The J gene is TRBJ2-1, the V gene TRBV5-1, with D perhaps TRBD2 (5 bases). Deletions cut 3 bases from V and 2 bases from J, with 9 bases between. The CDR3 is made up of 14 amino acids. Germline values: CDR1 SGHRS, CDR2 YFSETQ.

This clonotype has only a few counts. This chain uses TRBV6-6 with TRBJ1-2, with no clear D. Germline V gives CDR1 MNHNY, CDR2 SVGAGI (reference sequence). Trimming left V 0 bases short and J 2 bases short, with 10 bases between. The CDR3 has 15 amino acids. Written as DNA, the CDR3 is TGTGCCAGCAGTTACTCCAGCCAGGCCAACTATGGCTACACCTTC. Translation: CASSYSSQANYGYTF.

This clonotype was detected only a few times. The V gene is TRBV29-1, the J gene TRBJ2-1; 9 nucleotides line up with TRBD1. Germline V gene sequence: CDR1 SQVTM, CDR2 ANQGSEA. The CDR3 has 13 residues. Trimming at V came to 7 bases and at J to 6 bases, leaving 7 bases not matched to a gene. CDR3 in DNA: TGCAGCGCAACCGGGACAGGGCCCAATGAGCAGTTCTTC. It is translated as CSATGTGPNEQFF.

This chain joins TRBV5-6 and TRBJ1-2; D uncertain. CDR1 and CDR2 (germline): SGHDT, YYEEEE. The V gene lost 0 bases and the J gene lost 4 bases, with 10 bases spanning the gap. The CDR3 loop spans 14 amino acids. Here the CDR3 reads CASSLVDEPYGYTF. CDR3 nucleotides: TGTGCCAGCAGCTTGGTGGACGAACCCTATGGCTACACCTTC.

This clonotype was seen many times. One end of the junction varies from germline; a read error may be responsible. This chain connects TRBV29-1 to TRBJ2-1; D may be TRBD2 (6 bases). CDR3 length: 14 amino acids. Germline CDR1 and CDR2: SQVTM and ANQGSEA. CDR3 loop: CSVGAGDGSLQTLF. The CDR3 DNA reads as TGCAGCGTTGGCGCCGGAGACGGGAGTTTACAGACGCTCTTC.

The sample holds many counts of this clonotype. The chain has TRBV12-3 or TRBV12-4 and TRBJ2-5, with D unclear. The V gene lost 5 bases and the J gene lost 4 bases, with 11 bases spanning the gap. CDR3 length: 13 amino acids. The CDR3 DNA reads TGTGCCAGCAGTGTGACAAGGATAGAGACCCAGTACTTC. Encoded protein: CASSVTRIETQYF.